Given below is one T cell receptor (beta chain) in context. The antigen remains unidentified. This sample was included in a study of CXCR3-negative and CXCR3-positive naive CD8 T cells. Germline V gives CDR1 SGHRS, CDR2 YFSETQ. The length of the CDR3 is 14 residues. UMI-labeled 5' RACE yielded the TRB cDNA libraries. TCRdb processed the 5' RACE reads again and assigns one entry to each CDR3 protein, with no DNA. Its clone listing holds roughly 60,000 distinct CDR3 sequences. Triplicate sorting captured around 300,000 cells each from every CD8+ T cell subset. Naive CD8+ T cells displayed a CD45RO-CCR7+CD27+CD95- phenotype. General study points: Most assays were run on fresh PBMCs (CXCR3 expression partially decreased after cryopreservation). For CXCR3-positive naive cells, TRB CDR3s were more hydrophobic than those of CXCR3-negative naive cells. CD5 surface expression was similar among naive subsets, and TCR strength was estimated by inference from TRB CDR3 properties.

The sample was naive CXCR3+ CD8+ T cells from blood. Subset noted: CD45RO-CCR7+CD27+CD95- naive CD8+ T cells expressing CXCR3 (TNR3+). This chain connects TRBV5-1 to TRBJ2-1. The sequence came from a human donor in good health. Some clones in this sample may be carry-over from other donors' samples. CDR3 protein: CASSFRGSYNEQFF.